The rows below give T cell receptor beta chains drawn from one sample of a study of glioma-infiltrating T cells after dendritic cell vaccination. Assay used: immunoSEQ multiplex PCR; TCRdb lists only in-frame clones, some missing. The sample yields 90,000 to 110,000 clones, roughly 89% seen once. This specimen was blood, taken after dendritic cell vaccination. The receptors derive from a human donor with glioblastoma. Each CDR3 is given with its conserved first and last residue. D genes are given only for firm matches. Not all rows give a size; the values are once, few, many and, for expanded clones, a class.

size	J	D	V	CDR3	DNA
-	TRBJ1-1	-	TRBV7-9	CASSLSIVEVTEAFF	TGTGCCAGCAGCCTTTCCATAGTTGAGGTCACTGAAGCTTTCTTT
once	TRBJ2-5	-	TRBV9	CASSNYGELVGETQYF	TGTGCCAGCAGCAATTACGGGGAACTGGTGGGGGAGACCCAGTACTTC
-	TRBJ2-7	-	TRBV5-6	CASSLEGRSYEQYF	TGTGCCAGCAGCTTGGAAGGGAGATCCTACGAGCAGTACTTC
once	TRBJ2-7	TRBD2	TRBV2	CASRGGTSGSYEQYF	TGTGCCAGCAGGGGGGGGACTAGCGGGAGCTACGAGCAGTACTTC
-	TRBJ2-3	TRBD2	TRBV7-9	CASSPSGADTQYF	TGTGCCAGCAGCCCTAGCGGGGCGGATACGCAGTATTTT
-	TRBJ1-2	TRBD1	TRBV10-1	CASSPDRAGGYTF	TGCGCCAGCAGTCCCGACAGGGCGGGAGGCTACACCTTC
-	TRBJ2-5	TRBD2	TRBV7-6	CASSLEEGTSAQYF	TGTGCCAGCAGCTTAGAAGAGGGGACTAGTGCCCAGTACTTC
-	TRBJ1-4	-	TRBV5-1	CASSLWPGNEKLFF	TGCGCCAGCAGCTTGTGGCCAGGGAATGAAAAACTGTTTTTT
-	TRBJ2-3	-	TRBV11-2	CASSFGLGNTDTQYF	TGTGCCAGCAGCTTCGGACTGGGCAACACAGATACGCAGTATTTT
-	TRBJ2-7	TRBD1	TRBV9	CASSVDHRGVSEQYF	TGTGCCAGCAGCGTAGACCACAGGGGGGTTTCCGAGCAGTACTTC
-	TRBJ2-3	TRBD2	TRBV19	CASSTILAESDTQYF	TGTGCCAGTAGTACCATACTAGCGGAGTCAGATACGCAGTATTTT
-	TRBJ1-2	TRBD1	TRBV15	CATSRGQGNYGYTF	TGTGCCACCAGCAGAGGACAGGGGAACTATGGCTACACCTTC
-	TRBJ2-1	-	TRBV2	CASSEALGRFIDEQFF	TGTGCCAGCAGTGAAGCGTTGGGGAGATTCATCGATGAGCAGTTCTTC
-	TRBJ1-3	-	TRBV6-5	CASSPQGISGNTIYF	TGTGCCAGCAGTCCACAGGGAATCTCTGGAAACACCATATATTTT
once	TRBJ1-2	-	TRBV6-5	CASSTPGHGYTF	TGTGCCAGCAGTACCCCAGGGCATGGCTACACCTTC
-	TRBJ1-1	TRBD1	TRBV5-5	CASSTGTAQNTEAFF	TGTGCCAGCAGTACTGGGACAGCTCAGAACACTGAAGCTTTCTTT
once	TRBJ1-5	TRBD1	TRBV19	CASSIGVGQGGQPQHF	TGTGCCAGTAGTATAGGGGTCGGACAGGGAGGTCAGCCCCAGCATTTT
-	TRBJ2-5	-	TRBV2	CASRRGLETQYF	TGTGCCAGCAGGCGGGGCCTAGAGACCCAGTACTTC
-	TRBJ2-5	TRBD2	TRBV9	CASSVGTSGGVETQYF	TGTGCCAGCAGCGTAGGGACTAGCGGGGGGGTAGAGACCCAGTACTTC
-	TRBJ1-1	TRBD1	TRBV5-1	CASSFEGGYTEAFF	TGCGCCAGCAGCTTCGAAGGGGGCTACACTGAAGCTTTCTTT
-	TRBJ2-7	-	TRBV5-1	CASSPSTSPKDEQYF	TGCGCCAGCAGCCCCTCAACTAGCCCCAAGGACGAGCAGTACTTC
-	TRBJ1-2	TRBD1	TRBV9	CASSAGQGDLGYTF	TGTGCCAGCAGCGCGGGACAGGGAGACTTGGGCTACACCTTC
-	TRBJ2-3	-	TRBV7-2	CASSLVLRGRSDTQYF	TGTGCCAGCAGCTTAGTGCTGCGGGGACGTTCGGATACGCAGTATTTT
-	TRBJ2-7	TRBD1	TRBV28	CASSPGGQGLPEQYF	TGTGCCAGCAGTCCCGGGGGACAGGGACTCCCCGAGCAGTACTTC
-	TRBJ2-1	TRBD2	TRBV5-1	CASSFTSGSDNEQFF	TGCGCCAGCAGCTTTACTAGCGGGAGTGACAATGAGCAGTTCTTC
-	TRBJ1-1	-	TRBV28	CASSITSGAFF	TGTGCCAGCAGCATCACTTCCGGGGCTTTCTTT
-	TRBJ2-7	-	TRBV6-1	CASSEVGQGNSYEQYF	TGTGCCAGCAGTGAAGTCGGCCAGGGGAACTCCTACGAGCAGTACTTC
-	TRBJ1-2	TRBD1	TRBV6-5	CASGLQGAGGYTF	TGTGCCAGCGGACTCCAGGGGGCGGGGGGCTACACCTTC
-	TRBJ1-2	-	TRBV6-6	CASSYRRGDYGYTF	TGTGCCAGCAGTTACAGGAGGGGAGACTATGGCTACACCTTC
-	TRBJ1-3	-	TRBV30	CAWSAISISGNTIYF	TGTGCCTGGAGTGCAATCTCTATCTCTGGAAACACCATATATTTT
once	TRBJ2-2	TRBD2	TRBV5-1	CASSLATQREVPGELFF	TGCGCCAGCAGCTTGGCGACGCAGCGGGAGGTCCCCGGGGAGCTGTTTTTT
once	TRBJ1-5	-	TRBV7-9	CASSLGTNQPQHF	TGTGCCAGCAGCCTAGGGACTAATCAGCCCCAGCATTTT
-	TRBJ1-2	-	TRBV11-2	CASSLDHTGTYGYTF	TGTGCCAGCAGCTTAGATCACACAGGGACCTATGGCTACACCTTC
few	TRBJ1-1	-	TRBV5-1	CASSLVNRDTEAFF	TGCGCCAGCAGCTTGGTAAACCGGGACACCGAAGCTTTCTTT
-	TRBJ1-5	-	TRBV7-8	CASSLGGWAGGNQPQHF	TGTGCCAGCAGCTTAGGGGGATGGGCGGGGGGCAATCAGCCCCAGCATTTT
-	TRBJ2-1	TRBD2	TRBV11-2	CASSLGRLACSNEQFF	TGTGCCAGCAGCTTAGGGAGACTAGCGTGTAGCAATGAGCAGTTCTTC
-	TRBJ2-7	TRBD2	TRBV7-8	CASSLPGTSGFQQYF	TGTGCCAGCAGCTTACCCGGGACTAGCGGGTTTCAGCAGTACTTC
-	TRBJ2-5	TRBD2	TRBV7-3	CASSLTGLAGGEGTQYF	TGTGCCAGCAGCTTAACGGGACTAGCGGGAGGAGAAGGGACCCAGTACTTC
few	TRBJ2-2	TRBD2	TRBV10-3	CAISESAGVGTGELFF	TGTGCCATCAGTGAGTCAGCGGGAGTAGGAACCGGGGAGCTGTTTTTT